The 32 T cell receptor beta chains below all came from one sample that was sequenced in a study of blood T cell repertoires in COVID-19. TCRdb's table, derived via immunoSEQ multiplex PCR, lists solely in-frame clones and lacks some. The sample has approximately 200,000 clones, 85% to 90% seen once. The material sequenced was peripheral blood. All receptors come from a woman in her fifties or sixties with acute or convalescent COVID-19.

This clone showed up just a few times. The V gene is TRBV5-4, the J gene TRBJ2-5; no reliable D call. The CDR3 spans 13 residues. V was shortened by 4 bases and J by 4 bases, with 11 bases between the two germline ends. Germline lookup yields CDR1 SGHNT and CDR2 YYREEE (reference sequence). CDR3 DNA: TGTGCCAGCAGCATTTACGGAGCAGAGACCCAGTACTTC. Encoded protein: CASSIYGAETQYF.

This clone showed up just once. The chain carries TRBV6-4 and TRBJ1-1; D remains unclear. The CDR3 extends over 13 amino acids. V was shortened by 4 bases and J by 1 base, with 7 bases between the two germline ends. Per the germline V gene, CDR1 is MRHNA and CDR2 is SNTAGT. The CDR3 region is CASSAVRNTEAFF. The CDR3 DNA sequence: TGTGCCAGCAGTGCGGTAAGGAACACTGAAGCTTTCTTT.

The chain employs TRBV18 and TRBJ2-1; 10 bases match TRBD1. The CDR3 has 16 residues. Unmatched junction bases numbered 7, after V lost 2 bases and J lost 6 bases. The germline CDR1 and CDR2 sequences are KGHSH and LQKENI. CDR3 in DNA: TGTGCCAGCTCACCATTTGGACAGGGGGGCGGCAATGAGCAGTTCTTC. Its translation: CASSPFGQGGGNEQFF.

Here the CDR3 reads CASSAMDRGTNEKLFF. Here the CDR3 DNA reads TGTGCCAGCAGCGCTATGGACAGGGGTACTAATGAAAAACTGTTTTTT. The V call is TRBV7-9, the J call TRBJ1-4; 9 nucleotides align to TRBD1. Germline assignment: CDR1 SEHNR and CDR2 FQNEAQ (reference sequence). The CDR3 consists of 16 residues. Trimming cost V 5 bases and J 2 bases; bases outside gene matches: 6.

The genes are TRBV7-3 and TRBJ2-3; D unresolved. Germline V gene lookup returns CDR1 SGHTA and CDR2 FQGTGA. The V and J ends lost 0 bases and 2 bases respectively, with 6 bases between them. This CDR3 is 14 amino acids long. CDR3 coding DNA: TGTGCCAGCAGCTTAACGAGCGCCACAGATACGCAGTATTTT. Protein sequence: CASSLTSATDTQYF.

V usage is TRBV19 and J usage is TRBJ1-5; 7 nucleotides line up with TRBD1. With V trimmed by 9 bases and J by 0 bases, 8 bases remained unmatched. The CDR3 loop spans 15 amino acids. Germline CDR1 reads LNHDA; CDR2 reads SQIVND (reference sequence). The chain's CDR3 is CASHRGQYSNQPQHF. DNA for the CDR3: TGTGCCAGCCACCGGGGACAGTATAGCAATCAGCCCCAGCATTTT.

The chain combines TRBV28 with TRBJ1-5, with a weak D call TRBD1 (6 bases). The germline V and J ends were trimmed by 3 bases and 10 bases, with 13 bases remaining between them. The CDR3 loop spans 13 amino acids. CDR1 MDHEN and CDR2 SYDVKM come from the germline V gene. DNA of the CDR3: TGTGCCAGCAGTTTCAACAGGGTCTACCCCCAGCATTTT. Amino acid sequence: CASSFNRVYPQHF.

The genes are TRBV4-1 and TRBJ1-2, with D maybe TRBD1 (6 bases). Trimming cost V 4 bases and J 1 base, with 13 bases left between them. Germline assignment: CDR1 MGHRA and CDR2 YSYEKL. CDR3 length: 15 residues. CDR3 DNA: TGCGCCAGCAGCCCACAGGGCTCCGGTAACTATGGCTACACCTTC. Residues: CASSPQGSGNYGYTF.

CDR3 in amino acids: CATSREGTPMTEAFF. The CDR3 DNA follows: TGTGCCACCAGCAGAGAAGGGACACCGATGACTGAAGCTTTCTTT. V gene TRBV15 combines with J gene TRBJ1-1; possibly TRBD1 for D (6 bases). The CDR3 is 15 residues long. Germline loops: CDR1 LNHNV, CDR2 YYDKDF (reference sequence). V was clipped by 0 bases and J by 5 bases, with 13 bases between them.

V usage is TRBV28 and J usage is TRBJ2-7, with D maybe TRBD2 (7 bases). From germline, CDR1 is MDHEN and CDR2 SYDVKM. The CDR3 is 18 residues long. V lost 3 bases to trimming and J lost 0 bases, with 21 bases between them. The CDR3 DNA reads TGTGCCAGCAGTTTCCTACAGGGAGGGGGGGGAAGCTCCTACGAGCAGTACTTC. Its translation: CASSFLQGGGGSSYEQYF. The whole variable domain, remainder taken from reference TRBV28 and TRBJ2-7, is DVKVTQSSRYLVKRTGEKVFLECVQDMDHENMFWYRQDPGLGLRLIYFSYDVKMKEKGDIPEGYSVSREKKERFSLILESASTNQTSMYLCASSFLQGGGGSSYEQYFGPGTRLTVT.

The chain couples TRBV10-3 to TRBJ2-1, with 7 bases aligning to TRBD1. The CDR3 runs to 16 residues. With 4 bases clipped from V and 4 bases from J, the junction kept 10 bases outside the gene matches. The V gene's germline CDR1 is ENHRY and CDR2 SYGVKD. The DNA of the CDR3 is TGTGCCATCAGTGGGGCCCGAACGGGACAGTACAATGAGCAGTTCTTC. This gives the protein CAISGARTGQYNEQFF.

The chain has TRBV7-8 and TRBJ2-7; no definite D call. The length of the CDR3 is 14 residues. V lost 5 bases and J lost 2, with 13 bases in between. Germline V gene data show CDR1 as SGHVS and CDR2 as FQNEAQ. The CDR3, as DNA: TGTGCCAGCAGCCTAGATCGGTTCACCTACGAGCAGTACTTC. Encoded protein: CASSLDRFTYEQYF.

This clone appeared once. The chain employs TRBV4-2 and TRBJ1-4; D is perhaps TRBD1 (6 bases). The germline V and J ends were trimmed by 3 bases and 6 bases, with 14 bases remaining between them. Germline V gene lookup returns CDR1 LGHNA and CDR2 YNFKEQ. This CDR3 is built from 15 residues. CDR3 coding DNA: TGTGCCAGCAGCCACGTACAGGGAGATCATGAAAAACTGTTTTTT. It yields the protein CASSHVQGDHEKLFF.

The rearrangement links TRBV10-1 to TRBJ2-7; D gene uncertain. CDR3 length: 14 amino acids. CDR1 is WNHNN and CDR2 is SYGVQD in the germline V gene (reference sequence). Deletions cut 0 bases from V and 2 bases from J, with 8 bases between. The CDR3 protein is CASSESLATYEQYF. CDR3 nucleotide sequence: TGCGCCAGCAGTGAGTCCTTAGCAACCTACGAGCAGTACTTC.

The V and J genes are TRBV5-5 and TRBJ2-2; possible D gene TRBD2, 5 bases. V lost 0 bases, J lost 5 bases, and 17 bases lay in between. Per germline, CDR1 SGHKS and CDR2 YYEKEE (reference sequence). There are 17 residues in the CDR3. The CDR3 region is CASSLASTASGTGELFF. The CDR3 nucleotides are TGTGCCAGCAGCTTGGCTTCAACGGCGTCGGGGACCGGGGAGCTGTTTTTT.

The chain uses TRBV7-8 and TRBJ2-5; D might be TRBD2 (6 bases). Per germline, CDR1 SGHVS and CDR2 FQNEAQ. CDR3 size: 16 residues. V was pared by 2 bases and J by 4 bases, with 17 bases between. Written as DNA, the CDR3 is TGTGCCAGCAGCTTAATCGGCGGGGCCCAGGCAGAGACCCAGTACTTC. Amino acid sequence: CASSLIGGAQAETQYF.

The chain couples TRBV2 to TRBJ1-4; D unresolved. Deletions cut 3 bases from V and 6 bases from J, with 8 bases between. The CDR3 totals 13 residues. Germline V gene lookup returns CDR1 SNHLY and CDR2 FYNNEI. CDR3 nucleotides: TGTGCCAGCAGTGACGACATGGATGAAAAACTGTTTTTT. This sequence encodes CASSDDMDEKLFF.

The V call is TRBV6-2 or TRBV6-3, the J call TRBJ2-3, with 10 positions matching TRBD2. CDR3 length: 16 amino acids. V lost 6 bases to trimming and J lost 6 bases; unmatched junction nucleotides: 12. The V gene's germline CDR1 is MNHEY and CDR2 SVGEGT. The CDR3 sequence is CASSREGVAGGDTQYF. CDR3 DNA: TGTGCCAGCAGCCGAGAGGGAGTAGCGGGGGGTGATACGCAGTATTTT.

This chain links TRBV6-5 with TRBJ1-1; TRBD1 agrees at 8 bases. Germline V lookup: CDR1 MNHEY, CDR2 SVGAGI. J was trimmed by 10 bases and V by 5 bases; bases with no gene match: 12. The CDR3 covers 14 residues. The CDR3 DNA reads as TGTGCCAGCAGTCCGCCGACAGGGGAAGTAACAGCTTTCTTT. Translated, it gives CASSPPTGEVTAFF.

The CDR3 reads CASSLTAQPQHF. In nucleotides, the CDR3 is TGTGCCAGCAGTTTAACAGCTCAGCCCCAGCATTTT. The V and J genes are TRBV6-2 or TRBV6-3 and TRBJ1-5; no clear D. Trimming removed 4 bases at V and 6 bases at J, with 7 bases between. CDR1 and CDR2 from the germline V gene are MNHEY and SVGEGT. There are 12 residues in the CDR3.

V gene TRBV28 combines with J gene TRBJ1-1; 11 bases line up with TRBD1. The CDR3 runs 19 residues. The junction had 15 bases not matched to a gene; V was cut back by 4 bases and J by 2 bases. Germline V lookup: CDR1 MDHEN, CDR2 SYDVKM. CDR3 DNA: TGTGCCAGCAGTTCCCCCCAAATGGACAGGGGGCGGTTCAACACTGAAGCTTTCTTT. Protein product: CASSSPQMDRGRFNTEAFF.

This clone turned up a few times. The chain combines TRBV10-3 with TRBJ2-7; D gene ambiguous. The V and J ends lost 10 bases and 0 bases respectively, with 16 bases between them. Germline V gene sequence: CDR1 ENHRY, CDR2 SYGVKD. The CDR3 totals 14 residues. The CDR3 DNA is TGTGCCACCACAGACATTTCCCGCTCCTACGAGCAGTACTTC. Its protein product is CATTDISRSYEQYF.

This clone has only a few counts. This rearrangement joins TRBV19 to TRBJ2-1, with 8 nucleotides matching TRBD2. The junction had 8 bases not matched to a gene; V was cut back by 7 bases and J by 6 bases. Per germline, CDR1 LNHDA and CDR2 SQIVND (reference sequence). This CDR3 has 14 amino acids. Written as DNA, the CDR3 is TGTGCCAGTACGGCTAGCGGGTTAGGCAATGAGCAGTTCTTC. As protein: CASTASGLGNEQFF.

The gene calls are TRBV9 and TRBJ2-2, with 9 positions matching TRBD2. The CDR3 is 18 residues long. In germline, CDR1 is SGDLS, CDR2 YYNGEE. The J segment lost 0 bases and the V segment lost 0 bases, leaving 6 bases of the junction unmatched. CDR3 amino acids: CASSVGLAGSSNTGELFF. In nucleotides, the CDR3 is TGTGCCAGCAGCGTAGGGCTAGCGGGGTCTTCGAACACCGGGGAGCTGTTTTTT.

The chain recombines TRBV29-1 with TRBJ2-5; D unclear. The germline V and J ends were trimmed by 3 bases and 5 bases, with 13 bases remaining between them. The CDR3 has 13 amino acids. Per the germline V gene, CDR1 is SQVTM and CDR2 is ANQGSEA. The CDR3 nucleotides read TGCAGCGTTGAGAGGAGCGCGTCGGAGACCCAGTACTTC. Its translation: CSVERSASETQYF.

The V call is TRBV3-1 (or the pseudogene TRBV3-2), the J call TRBJ1-1; 10 nucleotides agree with TRBD1. The CDR3 length is 18 residues. The germline gives CDR1 LGHDT, CDR2 YNNKEL (reference sequence). Trimming took 4 bases from V and 1 from J; bases not matched to a gene: 12. The CDR3 is CASSPKLYDRGRNTEAFF. The CDR3 coding sequence is TGTGCCAGCAGCCCGAAGCTTTATGACAGGGGGCGGAACACTGAAGCTTTCTTT.

The chain recombines TRBV6-7 with TRBJ1-4; D call uncertain. TRBV6-7 is marked as an open reading frame, function uncertain. Trimming pared 2 bases from V and 8 bases from J, leaving 15 bases between. The CDR3 consists of 15 residues. CDR3 DNA: TGTGCCAGCAGTTACAAAGTAGGGAGCGACGAAAAACTGTTTTTT. Its translation is CASSYKVGSDEKLFF.

The gene calls are TRBV12-5 and TRBJ2-5; TRBD2 matches 13 bases. The CDR3 loop spans 17 amino acids. The V and J ends lost 5 bases and 7 bases, in that order; junction bases with no gene match: 13. CDR1 LGHNT and CDR2 FRNRAP come from the germline V gene. As DNA, the CDR3 is TGTGCTAGTGGTCCCGGGACTAGCGGGATTTGGGGGGTGACCCAGTACTTC. This sequence encodes CASGPGTSGIWGVTQYF.

The J gene is TRBJ1-1, the V gene TRBV6-4; a weak D match, TRBD1 (5 bases). CDR1 MRHNA and CDR2 SNTAGT come from the germline V gene. The CDR3 has 13 residues. V was trimmed by 4 bases and J by 1 base, leaving 7 bases between them. The CDR3 DNA sequence: TGTGCCAGCAGTGCCGGACAGAACACTGAAGCTTTCTTT. It codes for CASSAGQNTEAFF.

V usage is TRBV10-3 and J usage is TRBJ2-3; no clear D gene. The germline V gene has CDR1 ENHRY and CDR2 SYGVKD. The CDR3 spans 12 residues. V was cut by 8 bases and J by 6 bases, with 12 bases left in between. CDR3 region: CAIGAGSDTQYF. The CDR3 DNA reads as TGTGCCATCGGAGCCGGATCTGATACGCAGTATTTT.

This chain links TRBV7-3 with TRBJ2-5, with a possible D match to TRBD2 (6 bases). This CDR3 contains 13 residues. Germline assignment: CDR1 SGHTA and CDR2 FQGTGA. V was clipped by 5 bases and J by 2 bases, with 9 bases between them. The CDR3 region is CASSLGGQETQYF. In DNA, the CDR3 is TGTGCCAGCAGCCTCGGGGGACAAGAGACCCAGTACTTC.

V is TRBV7-9 and J is TRBJ2-3; 7 positions match TRBD1. The CDR3 has 14 residues. J was trimmed by 4 bases and V by 1 base; bases with no gene match: 2. From germline, CDR1 is SEHNR and CDR2 FQNEAQ (reference sequence). CDR3 nucleotide sequence: TGTGCCAGCAGCTTAGGACAGGGATCAGATACGCAGTATTTT. Residues: CASSLGQGSDTQYF. Looking up the rest from reference TRBV7-9 and TRBJ2-3 gives the full variable domain: DTGVSQNPRHKITKRGQNVTFRCDPISEHNRLYWYRQTLGQGPEFLTYFQNEAQLEKSRLLSDRFSAERPKGSFSTLEIQRTEQGDSAMYLCASSLGQGSDTQYFGPGTRLTVL.